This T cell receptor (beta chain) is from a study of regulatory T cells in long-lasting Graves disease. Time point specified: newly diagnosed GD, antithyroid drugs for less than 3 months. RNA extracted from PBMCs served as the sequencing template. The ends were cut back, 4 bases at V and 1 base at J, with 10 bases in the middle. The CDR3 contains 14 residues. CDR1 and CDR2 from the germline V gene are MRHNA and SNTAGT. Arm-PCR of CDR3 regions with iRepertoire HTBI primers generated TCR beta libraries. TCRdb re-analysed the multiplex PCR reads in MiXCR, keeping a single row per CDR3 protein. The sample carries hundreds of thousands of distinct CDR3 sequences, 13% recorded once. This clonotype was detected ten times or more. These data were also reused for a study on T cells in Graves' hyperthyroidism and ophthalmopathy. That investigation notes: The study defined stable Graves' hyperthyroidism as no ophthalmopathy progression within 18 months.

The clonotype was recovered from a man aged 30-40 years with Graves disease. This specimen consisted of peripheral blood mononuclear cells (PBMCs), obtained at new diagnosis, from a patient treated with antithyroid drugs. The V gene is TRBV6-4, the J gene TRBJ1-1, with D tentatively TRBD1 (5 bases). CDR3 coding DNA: TGTGCCAGCAGTGCGTTTGGGGCGAACACTGAAGCTTTCTTT. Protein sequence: CASSAFGANTEAFF.